The 26 T cell receptor beta chains given below trace back to one sample, sequenced in a study of blood T cells in healthy people across ages. PCR was performed a second time for 7 to 11 cycles using a sample-barcoded 5' primer and a J-beta primer mix. TCRdb called the 5' RACE reads again in MiXCR, with one record for every CDR3 protein. The data contain approximately 800,000 distinct CDR3 sequences, 62% of them singletons. Sequenced sample: blood. The receptor source for this set is a man aged 30 to 45 in good health.

This clonotype occurred once. The chain is built from TRBV20-1 and TRBJ2-3; TRBD2 matches at 9 bases. The CDR3 is 15 residues long. The J segment lost 4 bases and the V segment lost 6 bases, leaving 11 bases of the junction unmatched. Germline V CDR1 and CDR2: DFQATT, SNEGSKA (reference sequence). The CDR3 spells CSAPSLRGGADTQYF. The CDR3 DNA is TGCAGTGCCCCCTCGTTGCGGGGGGGGGCAGATACGCAGTATTTT.

The V gene is TRBV25-1, the J gene TRBJ2-5; TRBD1 matches at 8 bases. The CDR3 runs 14 residues. J was trimmed by 2 bases and V by 3 bases; bases with no gene match: 2. Germline CDR1 is MGHDK and CDR2 is SYGVNS. CDR3 residues: CASSEGQAQETQYF. CDR3 sequence (DNA): TGTGCCAGCAGTGAGGGACAGGCACAAGAGACCCAGTACTTC.

The chain joins TRBV18 to TRBJ1-5; TRBD1 might be the D (6 bases). The CDR3 consists of 15 residues. The V gene lost 1 base and the J gene lost 3 bases, with 10 bases spanning the gap. Germline CDR1 KGHSH, CDR2 LQKENI. The CDR3 coding sequence is TGTGCCAGCTCACCACTTGGACAGCCCAATCAGCCCCAGCATTTT. Amino acids: CASSPLGQPNQPQHF.

The V call is TRBV5-1, the J call TRBJ2-7; 8 bases match TRBD2. Germline-derived CDR1 and CDR2 are SGHRS and YFSETQ. V was clipped by 3 bases and J by 2 bases; unmatched bases: 13. The CDR3 extends over 17 amino acids. The CDR3 sequence: CASSSSLRGGTPYEQYF. The CDR3 nucleotides read TGCGCCAGCAGCTCCTCGCTCCGCGGGGGGACCCCCTACGAGCAGTACTTC.

This clonotype has a handful of counts. The CDR3 sequence: CSVVTQGAGELFF. DNA for the CDR3: TGCAGCGTTGTCACGCAGGGAGCCGGGGAGCTGTTTTTT. The rearrangement joins TRBV29-1 to TRBJ2-2; TRBD1 or TRBD2 may be the D gene (5 bases each). The CDR3 has 13 residues. Germline V gene sequence: CDR1 SQVTM, CDR2 ANQGSEA. Trimming took 4 bases from V and 6 from J, leaving 12 bases between them.

This rearrangement joins TRBV5-1 to TRBJ2-7; TRBD1 matches at 7 bases. V shed 5 bases, J shed 3 bases, and the junction held 5 bases outside the gene matches. This CDR3 contains 13 residues. Germline V gene data show CDR1 as SGHRS and CDR2 as YFSETQ. CDR3 nucleotides: TGCGCCAGCAGACCTAGGGACAGCTACGAGCAGTACTTC. It is translated as CASRPRDSYEQYF.

V gene TRBV9 combines with J gene TRBJ1-1; TRBD1 matches at 8 bases. CDR3 length: 15 amino acids. The germline V gene has CDR1 SGDLS and CDR2 YYNGEE. The trim removed 2 bases at V and 4 bases at J, leaving 7 bases unmatched. In nucleotides, the CDR3 is TGTGCCAGCAGCGTTGGACAGGGAGGGTTCACTGAAGCTTTCTTT. Translating it yields CASSVGQGGFTEAFF.

This clonotype appeared a few times. The gene calls are TRBV9 and TRBJ1-6; TRBD1 matches 12 bases. In germline, CDR1 is SGDLS, CDR2 YYNGEE. V was clipped by 2 bases and J by 9 bases; unmatched bases: 3. The CDR3 covers 15 residues. As DNA, the CDR3 is TGTGCCAGCAGCGTGGGGACAGGGGGCAGTTCACCCCTCCACTTT. Translated: CASSVGTGGSSPLHF.

This clonotype was found a few times. The gene calls are TRBV9 and TRBJ2-1; 7 nucleotides line up with TRBD1. This CDR3 is built from 14 residues. V lost 4 bases, J lost 4 bases, and 5 bases stayed unmatched. CDR1 is SGDLS, CDR2 YYNGEE, per germline. CDR3 sequence: CASSPGDRYNEQFF. The DNA of the CDR3 is TGTGCCAGCAGCCCCGGGGACAGATACAATGAGCAGTTCTTC.

This chain links TRBV9 with TRBJ2-7; D not certain. The CDR3 length is 13 residues. The V and J ends lost 0 bases and 7 bases respectively, with 11 bases between them. Per germline, CDR1 SGDLS and CDR2 YYNGEE. This CDR3 is CASSVAPDGEQYF. The CDR3 nucleotides read TGTGCCAGCAGCGTAGCTCCAGACGGGGAGCAGTACTTC.

This clonotype was counted only a few times. The chain couples TRBV6-6 to TRBJ1-4; D perhaps matches TRBD1 (5 bases). This CDR3 comprises 17 residues. V gave up 2 bases and J gave up 0 bases, with 13 bases separating them. CDR1 is MNHNY, CDR2 SVGAGI, per germline (reference sequence). This CDR3 is CASSYGQGVATNEKLFF. The CDR3 DNA follows: TGTGCCAGCAGTTACGGCCAAGGGGTGGCAACTAATGAAAAACTGTTTTTT.

This clonotype has more than one count but fewer than ten. The chain recombines TRBV20-1 with TRBJ2-7, with a possible D match to TRBD2 (5 bases). The CDR3 consists of 15 residues. V lost 6 bases and J 2 bases, leaving 20 bases between the germline ends. From germline, CDR1 is DFQATT and CDR2 SNEGSKA (reference sequence). CDR3 loop: CSAYGPGESAYEQYF. The CDR3 nucleotides are TGCAGTGCCTACGGCCCCGGGGAGTCCGCCTACGAGCAGTACTTC.

As DNA, the CDR3 is TGTGCCAGCAGCCACCGCTATGAGCAGTTCTTC. The encoded protein is CASSHRYEQFF. The J gene is TRBJ2-1, the V gene TRBV5-5; D is unresolved. The CDR3 has 11 residues. Germline assignment: CDR1 SGHKS and CDR2 YYEKEE (reference sequence). V lost 4 bases, J lost 8 bases, and 7 bases lay in between.

J is TRBJ2-2 and V is TRBV20-1, with D perhaps TRBD1 or TRBD2 (5 bases each). Trimming stripped 6 bases from V and 9 bases from J, with 14 bases between. Per germline, CDR1 DFQATT and CDR2 SNEGSKA (reference sequence). The CDR3 has 12 residues. This CDR3 reads CSAGTGNRELFF. The DNA of the CDR3 is TGCAGTGCGGGGACCGGGAACCGGGAGCTGTTTTTT.

This chain joins TRBV4-2 and TRBJ1-6, with D tentatively TRBD1 (5 bases). In germline, CDR1 is LGHNA, CDR2 YNFKEQ. The ends were cut back, 1 base at V and 6 bases at J, with 13 bases in the middle. The CDR3 has 16 amino acids. CDR3 DNA sequence: TGTGCCAGCAGCCAAGCCAGGGATCTCGGTAATTCACCCCTCCACTTT. Translating it yields CASSQARDLGNSPLHF.

This sequence joins TRBV2 and TRBJ2-3, with TRBD2 matching 8 bases. J was trimmed by 4 bases and V by 11 bases; bases with no gene match: 14. Germline CDR1 SNHLY, CDR2 FYNNEI. This CDR3 region has 15 residues. CDR3 sequence (DNA): TGTGCCTCCGGACTAGCAAGTGTGATGTCAGATACGCAGTATTTT. It yields the protein CASGLASVMSDTQYF.

The chain links TRBV27 to TRBJ2-7, with TRBD1 identical over 7 bases. J gave up 7 bases and V 5 bases, and 5 bases lay outside the gene matches. Germline values: CDR1 MNHEY, CDR2 SMNVEV (reference sequence). This CDR3 has 12 amino acids. CDR3 sequence: CASSIGTAEQYF. CDR3 DNA: TGTGCCAGCAGTATCGGGACAGCAGAGCAGTACTTC.

The V and J genes are TRBV7-2 and TRBJ2-1; 10 bases agree with TRBD2. V lost 1 base, J lost 8 bases, and 5 bases stayed unmatched. In germline, CDR1 is SGHTA, CDR2 FQGNSA. CDR3 length: 15 residues. CDR3 DNA sequence: TGTGCCAGCAGCTTAGATAGCGGGGGGATAGATGAGCAGTTCTTC. It translates to CASSLDSGGIDEQFF.

The chain recombines TRBV7-2 with TRBJ1-4, with unresolved D. This CDR3 has 13 residues. Germline CDR1 is SGHTA and CDR2 is FQGNSA. V lost 5 bases and J 10 bases, leaving 14 bases between the germline ends. CDR3 coding DNA: TGTGCCAGCAGCCCCTCGGAGGGAACAAAACTGTTTTTT. Residues: CASSPSEGTKLFF.

This clonotype occurred a few times. The chain links TRBV4-3 to TRBJ2-7; D possibly corresponds to TRBD2 (5 bases). With 1 base removed from V and 2 bases from J, the gap between germline ends came to 12 bases. The CDR3 totals 15 residues. The germline V gene has CDR1 LGHNA and CDR2 YSLEER. The CDR3 is CASSQVLALTYEQYF. Here the CDR3 DNA reads TGCGCCAGCAGCCAAGTGCTAGCCCTCACCTACGAGCAGTACTTC.

The chain links TRBV29-1 to TRBJ1-1, with 8 bases lining up with TRBD1. V lost 2 bases, J lost 7 bases, and 6 bases stayed unmatched. CDR3 size: 13 residues. CDR1 and CDR2 (germline): SQVTM, ANQGSEA. The CDR3 sequence: CSVEFVGTGEAFF. The CDR3 DNA follows: TGCAGCGTTGAATTCGTTGGGACAGGTGAAGCTTTCTTT. Full variable domain (remainder filled in from reference TRBV29-1 and TRBJ1-1): SAVISQKPSRDICQRGTSLTIQCQVDSQVTMMFWYRQQPGQSLTLIATANQGSEATYESGFVIDKFPISRPNLTFSTLTVSNMSPEDSSIYLCSVEFVGTGEAFFGQGTRLTVV.

This chain uses TRBV7-9 with TRBJ2-3; D is ambiguous. The CDR3 length is 12 residues. The V and J ends lost 11 bases and 4 bases respectively, with 13 bases between them. CDR1 is SEHNR, CDR2 FQNEAQ, per germline (reference sequence). DNA for the CDR3: TGTGCCGGTGGGTTGGGCGCAGATACGCAGTATTTT. Translation gives CAGGLGADTQYF.

The V gene is TRBV11-3, the J gene TRBJ2-1; D remains unclear. CDR3 size: 13 residues. Trimming stripped 5 bases from V and 4 bases from J, with 9 bases between. Germline V gives CDR1 SGHNT, CDR2 YENEEA. This CDR3 reads CASSMSLYNEQFF. CDR3 sequence (DNA): TGTGCCAGCAGCATGTCTCTATACAATGAGCAGTTCTTC.

CDR3 nucleotides: TGTGCCAGCAGCTTAGATCAGGGCTACTACGAGCAGTACTTC. Its translation: CASSLDQGYYEQYF. The chain uses TRBV7-2 and TRBJ2-1, with D possibly TRBD1 on 5 matching bases. The closer fit of TRBJ2-7 to the DNA end suggests the J call may be wrong. Germline V lookup: CDR1 SGHTA, CDR2 FQGNSA. CDR3 length: 14 amino acids.

Details on this clonotype: One junction end disagrees with the germline gene, perhaps due to a read error. The chain uses TRBV7-3 and TRBJ1-1; D gene unclear. Germline CDR1 and CDR2: SGHTA and FQGTGA. CDR3 length: 15 amino acids. CDR3 DNA: TGTGCCAGCAGCCTAACTTCACTAGCGAACACTGAAGCTTTCTTT. As protein: CASSLTSLANTEAFF.

A few counts support this clonotype. This chain connects TRBV7-2 to TRBJ2-1; 8 bases agree with TRBD2. Trimming cost V 3 bases and J 0 bases; bases outside gene matches: 10. This CDR3 spans 18 amino acids. Germline V CDR1 and CDR2: SGHTA, FQGNSA. This chain's CDR3 is CASSFDLAGFSSYNEQFF. DNA for the CDR3: TGTGCCAGCAGCTTTGACCTAGCGGGTTTTAGCTCCTACAATGAGCAGTTCTTC. The variable domain in full, with the rest retrieved from reference TRBV7-2 and TRBJ2-1, is GAGVSQSPSNKVTEKGKDVELRCDPISGHTALYWYRQSLGQGLEFLIYFQGNSAPDKSGLPSDRFSAERTGGSVSTLTIQRTQQEDSAVYLCASSFDLAGFSSYNEQFFGPGTRLTVL.